Here is one T cell receptor beta chain with its context. This entry comes from a study of technical replicates of blood from several donors. Profiled with immunoSEQ multiplex PCR; TCRdb holds only in-frame clones, not every one. Here the sample spans approximately 76,000 clones, roughly 97% being singletons. Material: T cells isolated from PBMCs. This sequence originates from a human donor in good health.

CDR3 region: CASTWTSGGASTDTQYF. The DNA for the CDR3 is TGTGCCAGCACTTGGACTAGCGGGGGGGCTAGCACAGATACGCAGTATTTT. V is TRBV5-4 and J is TRBJ2-3; 15 nucleotides match TRBD2. Germline assignment: CDR1 SGHNT and CDR2 YYREEE (reference sequence). V dropped 6 bases and J dropped 0; count of bases not matched to a gene: 5. This CDR3 has 17 amino acids.